This TCR beta chain was sequenced in a study of T-cell memory formation after mild COVID-19. On the study more broadly: TCR clusters were mostly confined to one donor each.

From the 5' RACE reads, TCRdb called clonotypes with MiXCR, one entry per CDR3 protein. The repertoire holds hundreds of thousands of distinct CDR3 sequences, with 20% to 25% as singletons. Overall study findings and caveats: Contracting clones from day 15 to 85 showed balanced CD4/CD8; later expanders favored CD4+. Confirmation was lacking for SARS-CoV-2 specificity of second-wave clones that peaked on day 37. Some clones that responded were present in memory (sampled pre-infection), which suggests cross-reactive memory joined.

This clonotype was counted many times. The antigen is undetermined. The sequenced sample was PBMCs or a T cell subset sorted from them (not recorded which). The sequence came from an adult woman who had mild COVID-19 (a few samples of this study predate the infection). Cell type and time point are not known.

In DNA, the CDR3 is TGTGCCAGCAGTGAACAGGGTTACGAGCAGTACTTC. It translates to CASSEQGYEQYF. The chain combines TRBV25-1 with TRBJ2-7, with D possibly matching TRBD1 (5 bases). Germline CDR1 MGHDK, CDR2 SYGVNS. Trimming pared 2 bases from V and 4 bases from J, leaving 6 bases between. The CDR3 is made up of 12 amino acids.